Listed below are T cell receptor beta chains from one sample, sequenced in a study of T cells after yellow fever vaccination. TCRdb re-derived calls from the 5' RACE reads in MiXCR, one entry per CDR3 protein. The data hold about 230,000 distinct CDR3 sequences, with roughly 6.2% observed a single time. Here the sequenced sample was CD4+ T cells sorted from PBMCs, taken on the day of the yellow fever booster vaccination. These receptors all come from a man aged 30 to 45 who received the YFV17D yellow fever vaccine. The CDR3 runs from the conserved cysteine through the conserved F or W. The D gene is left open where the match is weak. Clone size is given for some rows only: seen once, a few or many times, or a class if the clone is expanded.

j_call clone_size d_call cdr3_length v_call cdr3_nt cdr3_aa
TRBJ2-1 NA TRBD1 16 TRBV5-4 TGTGCCAGCAGCTTGGGGACAGGGCGCGCCTACAATGAGCAGTTCTTC CASSLGTGRAYNEQFF
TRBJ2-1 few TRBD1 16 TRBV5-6 TGTGCCAGCAGCTTGAGCCACAGGGGCCGATACAATGAGCAGTTCTTC CASSLSHRGRYNEQFF
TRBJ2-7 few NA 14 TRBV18 TGTGCCAGCTCACCACGGGCCCTGCTCAACGAGCAGTACTTC CASSPRALLNEQYF
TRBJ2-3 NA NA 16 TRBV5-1 TGCGCCAGCAGCCCGGACAGAGTAAGATACACAGATACGCAGTATTTT CASSPDRVRYTDTQYF
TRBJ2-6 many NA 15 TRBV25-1 TGTGCCAGCAGCGCTAGGAGCTCTGGGGCCAACGTCCTGACTTTC CASSARSSGANVLTF
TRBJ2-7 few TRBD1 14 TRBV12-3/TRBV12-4 TGTGCCAGCAGTTTAGGAGGGGGCCCCTACGAGCAGTACTTC CASSLGGGPYEQYF
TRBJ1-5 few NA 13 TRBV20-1 TGCAGTGCTAGGGACACTAGCAATCAGCCCCAGCATTTT CSARDTSNQPQHF
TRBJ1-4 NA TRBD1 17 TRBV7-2 TGTGCCAGCAGCTCTAACCGAGGGGACAGGGGGCGTGAAAAACTGTTTTTT CASSSNRGDRGREKLFF
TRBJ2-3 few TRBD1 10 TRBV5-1 TGCGCCACCGGGACAGACCCGCAGTATTTT CATGTDPQYF
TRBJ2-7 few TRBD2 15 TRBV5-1 TGCGCCAGCAGCGAAGCCGGGACTAGCTGGGACGAGCAGTACTTC CASSEAGTSWDEQYF
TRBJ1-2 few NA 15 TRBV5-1 TGCGCCAGCAGCTTGGTGGGCTCGACTAACTATGGCTACACCTTC CASSLVGSTNYGYTF
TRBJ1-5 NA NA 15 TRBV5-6 TGTGCCAGCAGCTTGGCGGGCAGACGAAATCAGCCCCAGCATTTT CASSLAGRRNQPQHF
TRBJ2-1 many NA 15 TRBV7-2 TGTGCCAGCAGCTGGGGTCGCGGAACCTACAATGAGCAGTTCTTC CASSWGRGTYNEQFF
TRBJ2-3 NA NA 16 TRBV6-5 TGTGCCAGCAGTTACTCCCCTAGTGGGGCCACAGATACGCAGTATTTT CASSYSPSGATDTQYF
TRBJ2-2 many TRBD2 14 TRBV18 TGTGCCAGCTCACTGGGACTAGCGGCCGGGGAGCTGTTTTTT CASSLGLAAGELFF
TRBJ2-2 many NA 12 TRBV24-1 TGTGCCACCAGCCAGGGTCCCGGGGAGCTGTTTTTT CATSQGPGELFF
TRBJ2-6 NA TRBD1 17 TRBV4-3 TGCGCCAGCAGCAGCCGGGACAGGGTAGCCGGGGCCAACGTCCTGACTTTC CASSSRDRVAGANVLTF
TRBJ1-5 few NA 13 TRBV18 TGTGCCAGCTCACCGCGGGGCGAGCAGCCCCAGCATTTT CASSPRGEQPQHF
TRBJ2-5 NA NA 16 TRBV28 TGTGCCAGCAGTGGACCTAGCCTAGTTGTATTGGAGACCCAGTACTTC CASSGPSLVVLETQYF
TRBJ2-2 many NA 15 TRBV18 TGTGCCAGCTCCGAATATGGACACCGCACCGGGGAGCTGTTTTTT CASSEYGHRTGELFF
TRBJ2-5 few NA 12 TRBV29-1 TGCAGCGTTGTTGGGTCGGGGGAGACCCAGTACTTC CSVVGSGETQYF
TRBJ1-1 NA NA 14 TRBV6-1 TGTGCCAGCAGTGACGGCAGGGTGAACACTGAAGCTTTCTTT CASSDGRVNTEAFF
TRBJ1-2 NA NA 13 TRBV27 TGTGCCAGCACTAATACAGGGAACTATGGCTACACCTTC CASTNTGNYGYTF
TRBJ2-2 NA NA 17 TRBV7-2 TGTGCCAGCAGCTTGCCCCGTTGGGCAGTGAACACCGGGGAGCTGTTTTTT CASSLPRWAVNTGELFF
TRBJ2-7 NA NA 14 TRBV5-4 TGTGCCAGCAGCTTGAGGACAGTTCCCTACGAGCAGTACTTC CASSLRTVPYEQYF
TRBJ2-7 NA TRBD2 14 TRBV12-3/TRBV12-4 TGTGCCAGCGGTCCTAGCGGCTCTACTGGGGAGCAGTACTTC CASGPSGSTGEQYF
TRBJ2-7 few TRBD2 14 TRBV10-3 TGTGCCATCAGCGTAGCGGGAGGGCCCTACGAGCAGTACTTC CAISVAGGPYEQYF
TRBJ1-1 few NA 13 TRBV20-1 TGCAGTGCTAGTGCCCCCATGAACACTGAAGCTTTCTTT CSASAPMNTEAFF
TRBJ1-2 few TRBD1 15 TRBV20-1 TGCAGTGCTCGCTACCAAGGGACAGGGGGTTTGGGCTACACCTTC CSARYQGTGGLGYTF
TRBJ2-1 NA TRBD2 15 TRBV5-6 TGTGCCAGCAGCTTTGGGAGGGCGGTCTCTTATGAGCAGTTCTTC CASSFGRAVSYEQFF
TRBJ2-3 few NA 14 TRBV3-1 TGTGCCAGCAGCCAAGAGAGCGGATTCAGTACGCAGTATTTT CASSQESGFSTQYF
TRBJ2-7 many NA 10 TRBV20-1 TGCAGTGCTAGCGGGTACGAGCAGTACTTC CSASGYEQYF
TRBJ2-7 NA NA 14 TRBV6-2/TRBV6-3 TGTGCCAGCAGTTATCTCGGACTCTCCTACGAGCAGTACTTC CASSYLGLSYEQYF
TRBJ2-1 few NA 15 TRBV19 TGTGCCAGTAGGAAAGTCCAGGCGGGGAGGATTGAGCAGTTCTTC CASRKVQAGRIEQFF
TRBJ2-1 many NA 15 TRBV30 TGTGCCTGGAACAAGGTGACAGGCTCCTACAATGAGCAGTTCTTC CAWNKVTGSYNEQFF
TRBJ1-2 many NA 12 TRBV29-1 TGCAGCTCTTGGACGGAGATCTATGGCTACACCTTC CSSWTEIYGYTF
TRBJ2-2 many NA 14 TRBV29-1 TGCAGCGTTGAACTTAGGCAGACAAAGAAGGAGCTGTTTTTT CSVELRQTKKELFF
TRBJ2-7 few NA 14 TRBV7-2 TGTGCCAGCAGCCGTGGAGGCGACTCCTACGAGCAGTACTTC CASSRGGDSYEQYF
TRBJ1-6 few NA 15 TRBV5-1 TGCGCCAGCAGCTTGGAGGGACATAGGAATTCACCCCTCCACTTT CASSLEGHRNSPLHF
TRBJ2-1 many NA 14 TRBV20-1 TGCAGTGCTACCACTTCGGGTAGGGGTAATGAGCAGTTCTTC CSATTSGRGNEQFF
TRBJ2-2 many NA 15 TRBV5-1 TGCGCCAGCAGCTTGTCGGACTATAACACCGGGGAGCTGTTTTTT CASSLSDYNTGELFF
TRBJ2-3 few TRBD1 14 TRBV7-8 TGTGCCAGCAGCACGACAGGGGCCACAGATACGCAGTATTTT CASSTTGATDTQYF
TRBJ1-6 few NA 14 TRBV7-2 TGTGCCAGCAGCTTAGAGAGATCCAATTCACCCCTCCACTTT CASSLERSNSPLHF
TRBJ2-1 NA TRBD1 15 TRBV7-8 TGTGCCAGCAGCTTAGGGGACAGGGCTGGGAATGAGCAGTTCTTC CASSLGDRAGNEQFF
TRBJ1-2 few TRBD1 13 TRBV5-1 TGCGCCAGCGGGGACACAGGGGGAAGCGGCTACACCTTC CASGDTGGSGYTF
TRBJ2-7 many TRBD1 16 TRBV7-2 TGTGCCAGCAGACGAGGCCCAGGACAGGGCGGCTACGAGCAGTACTTC CASRRGPGQGGYEQYF
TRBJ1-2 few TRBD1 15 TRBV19 TGTGCCAGTAGTATACCGGGACAGGGGGCCCATGGCTACACCTTC CASSIPGQGAHGYTF
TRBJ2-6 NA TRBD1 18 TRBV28 TGTGCCAGCAGTTTCCCCGGGACAGGGGGGTCTGGGGCCAACGTCCTGACTTTC CASSFPGTGGSGANVLTF
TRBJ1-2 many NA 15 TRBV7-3 TGTGCCAGCAGCCGCGAGGCAGGGCGCGAGGATGGCTACACCTTC CASSREAGREDGYTF
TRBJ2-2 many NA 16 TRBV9 TGTGCCAGCAGCAGTTCGACGGCGGCTAGGACCGGGGAGCTGTTTTTT CASSSSTAARTGELFF